This T cell receptor beta chain was found in a study of beta chain features in type 1 diabetes. Whole-study context: Healthy donors and patients showed comparable age, gender and cell yields.

Sequencing targeted expressed TCRB transcripts, as all isolated RNA had been reverse transcribed. The method was immunoSEQ multiplex PCR; TCRdb's version includes in-frame clones alone and lacks a portion of them. Of hundreds of thousands of clones listed, around 15% were seen once; the top ten hold about 0.087%. Germline CDR1 and CDR2: LNHNV and YYDKDF (reference sequence). The CDR3 has 18 amino acids. Trimming removed 0 bases from V and 6 bases from J, with 21 bases in between. The TCR comes from a man younger than 30 in good health. V gene TRBV15 combines with J gene TRBJ2-4; D perhaps matches TRBD1 (6 bases). Material: naive CD4+ T cells from blood. The CDR3 nucleotides are TGTGCCACCAGCAGAGAGCGACTTCAGGGGAGTAGCAGAAACATTCAGTACTTC. It is translated as CATSRERLQGSSRNIQYF.